The clone carrying this TCR beta chain has just one count. The source of the sample is a study of CD8 T cells in Susac syndrome. Random hexamers were used to reverse transcribe the RNA input (0.5 to 1 ug). Across 54 Vbeta and 13 Jbeta, TCR beta CDR3 was amplified with immunoSEQ multiplex PCR. One entry per CDR3 protein results from TCRdb running MiXCR on the immunoSEQ multiplex PCR reads. The sample records some 200,000 distinct CDR3 sequences, over 85% being singletons. This CDR3 has 14 amino acids. The V gene end was trimmed by 5 bases and the J gene end by 1 base; junction bases not matched to a gene: 3. Germline V gene sequence: CDR1 LNHDA, CDR2 SQIVND (reference sequence).

Material: CD4+ T cells from PBMCs. The TCR sequence derives from a human donor in good health. The chain couples TRBV19 to TRBJ1-1; 8 bases agree with TRBD1. Written as DNA, the CDR3 is TGTGCCAGTAGTCGGGGACAGGAGAACACTGAAGCTTTCTTT. As protein: CASSRGQENTEAFF.